Presented here are 10 T cell receptor beta chains from one specimen sequenced in a study of glioma-infiltrating T cells after dendritic cell vaccination. This table comes from immunoSEQ multiplex PCR, and its TCRdb copy is limited to in-frame clones, with some not included. The repertoire consists of 75,000 to 100,000 clones, with approximately 80% occurring once and the leading ten covering less than 7%. This specimen consisted of blood, obtained before dendritic cell vaccination. These receptors originate from a human donor with glioblastoma.

The genes are TRBV2 and TRBJ2-5; a possible D gene is TRBD1 (7 bases). The CDR3 extends over 13 amino acids. The germline V gene has CDR1 SNHLY and CDR2 FYNNEI. Trimming shortened V by 4 bases and J by 7 bases, and 13 bases separated the two germline ends. This CDR3 is CASSGQEGATQYF. CDR3 bases: TGTGCCAGCAGTGGGCAGGAGGGGGCGACCCAGTACTTC.

The V call is TRBV19, the J call TRBJ2-7; 13 bases map to TRBD2. This CDR3 comprises 14 residues. V shed 6 bases and J 6 bases; nucleotides not matched to a gene: 5. Germline CDR1 is LNHDA and CDR2 is SQIVND (reference sequence). The CDR3 DNA sequence: TGTGCCAGTAGCTGGACTAGCGGGAGTTCCGAGCAGTACTTC. Amino acids: CASSWTSGSSEQYF.

V is TRBV5-3 and J is TRBJ2-1, with 10 bases matching TRBD1. TRBV5-3 is sorted into the ORF group, with uncertain function. CDR3 length: 15 residues. V lost 8 bases, J lost 4 bases, and 9 bases stayed unmatched. DNA of the CDR3: TGTGCCAGGAGCCTCCGGACAGGGGGATACAATGAGCAGTTCTTC. This sequence encodes CARSLRTGGYNEQFF.

V is TRBV4-1 and J is TRBJ1-4; D gene uncertain. CDR3 length: 19 amino acids. The germline CDR1 and CDR2 sequences are MGHRA and YSYEKL. V was shortened by 1 base and J by 2 bases, with 20 bases between the two germline ends. In DNA form, the CDR3 reads TGCGCCAGCAGCCAAGCTAGTCCGTATAGTTCACTGACTAATGAAAAACTGTTTTTT. Translation gives CASSQASPYSSLTNEKLFF.

This clone occurred once. This chain connects TRBV4-1 to TRBJ2-7; D remains ambiguous. Trimming left V 0 bases short and J 2 bases short, with 14 bases between. CDR1 is MGHRA, CDR2 YSYEKL, per germline. The CDR3 is 16 residues long. The CDR3 loop reads CASSQDYAIATYEQYF. In nucleotides, the CDR3 is TGCGCCAGCAGCCAAGATTATGCGATTGCTACCTACGAGCAGTACTTC.

This sequence joins TRBV6-6 and TRBJ2-3, with 8 bases fitting TRBD2. CDR1 MNHNY and CDR2 SVGAGI come from the germline V gene (reference sequence). This CDR3 contains 16 residues. J gave up 4 bases and V 6 bases, and 12 bases lay outside the gene matches. CDR3 protein: CASSPSRGLEADTQYF. DNA for the CDR3: TGTGCCAGCAGCCCTAGCAGGGGACTAGAAGCAGATACGCAGTATTTT.

In its sample, this clone was seen once. The chain couples TRBV15 to TRBJ1-5; the match to TRBD1 covers 7 bases. V shed 0 bases and J 3 bases; nucleotides not matched to a gene: 2. The CDR3 spans 15 residues. Germline V gene sequence: CDR1 LNHNV, CDR2 YYDKDF (reference sequence). In DNA, the CDR3 is TGTGCCACCAGCAGAGAAGGACAGGTCAATCAGCCCCAGCATTTT. Translating it yields CATSREGQVNQPQHF.

The chain joins TRBV5-1 to TRBJ1-5; 10 bases map to TRBD1. J lost 4 bases, V lost 0 bases, and 1 base had no gene match. The germline V gene encodes CDR1 SGHRS and CDR2 YFSETQ. The CDR3 consists of 15 residues. CDR3 sequence (DNA): TGCGCCAGCAGCTTGGGACAGGGGGCAAATCAGCCCCAGCATTTT. Translating it yields CASSLGQGANQPQHF.

This clone has only a few counts. The V gene is TRBV10-3, the J gene TRBJ1-5; D is ambiguous. The V gene's germline CDR1 is ENHRY and CDR2 SYGVKD. V lost 4 bases, J lost 0 bases, and 4 bases lay in between. This CDR3 is built from 13 residues. The DNA of the CDR3 is TGTGCCATCAGTGTCGGTAGCAATCAGCCCCAGCATTTT. Its protein is CAISVGSNQPQHF.

The V call is TRBV7-9, the J call TRBJ1-4; 7 nucleotides agree with TRBD1. CDR1 is SEHNR, CDR2 FQNEAQ, per germline (reference sequence). The CDR3 covers 14 residues. The V and J ends lost 5 bases and 7 bases, in that order; junction bases with no gene match: 7. The CDR3 loop is CASSRVQGGEKLFF. CDR3 DNA sequence: TGTGCCAGCAGCCGTGTTCAGGGGGGTGAAAAACTGTTTTTT.